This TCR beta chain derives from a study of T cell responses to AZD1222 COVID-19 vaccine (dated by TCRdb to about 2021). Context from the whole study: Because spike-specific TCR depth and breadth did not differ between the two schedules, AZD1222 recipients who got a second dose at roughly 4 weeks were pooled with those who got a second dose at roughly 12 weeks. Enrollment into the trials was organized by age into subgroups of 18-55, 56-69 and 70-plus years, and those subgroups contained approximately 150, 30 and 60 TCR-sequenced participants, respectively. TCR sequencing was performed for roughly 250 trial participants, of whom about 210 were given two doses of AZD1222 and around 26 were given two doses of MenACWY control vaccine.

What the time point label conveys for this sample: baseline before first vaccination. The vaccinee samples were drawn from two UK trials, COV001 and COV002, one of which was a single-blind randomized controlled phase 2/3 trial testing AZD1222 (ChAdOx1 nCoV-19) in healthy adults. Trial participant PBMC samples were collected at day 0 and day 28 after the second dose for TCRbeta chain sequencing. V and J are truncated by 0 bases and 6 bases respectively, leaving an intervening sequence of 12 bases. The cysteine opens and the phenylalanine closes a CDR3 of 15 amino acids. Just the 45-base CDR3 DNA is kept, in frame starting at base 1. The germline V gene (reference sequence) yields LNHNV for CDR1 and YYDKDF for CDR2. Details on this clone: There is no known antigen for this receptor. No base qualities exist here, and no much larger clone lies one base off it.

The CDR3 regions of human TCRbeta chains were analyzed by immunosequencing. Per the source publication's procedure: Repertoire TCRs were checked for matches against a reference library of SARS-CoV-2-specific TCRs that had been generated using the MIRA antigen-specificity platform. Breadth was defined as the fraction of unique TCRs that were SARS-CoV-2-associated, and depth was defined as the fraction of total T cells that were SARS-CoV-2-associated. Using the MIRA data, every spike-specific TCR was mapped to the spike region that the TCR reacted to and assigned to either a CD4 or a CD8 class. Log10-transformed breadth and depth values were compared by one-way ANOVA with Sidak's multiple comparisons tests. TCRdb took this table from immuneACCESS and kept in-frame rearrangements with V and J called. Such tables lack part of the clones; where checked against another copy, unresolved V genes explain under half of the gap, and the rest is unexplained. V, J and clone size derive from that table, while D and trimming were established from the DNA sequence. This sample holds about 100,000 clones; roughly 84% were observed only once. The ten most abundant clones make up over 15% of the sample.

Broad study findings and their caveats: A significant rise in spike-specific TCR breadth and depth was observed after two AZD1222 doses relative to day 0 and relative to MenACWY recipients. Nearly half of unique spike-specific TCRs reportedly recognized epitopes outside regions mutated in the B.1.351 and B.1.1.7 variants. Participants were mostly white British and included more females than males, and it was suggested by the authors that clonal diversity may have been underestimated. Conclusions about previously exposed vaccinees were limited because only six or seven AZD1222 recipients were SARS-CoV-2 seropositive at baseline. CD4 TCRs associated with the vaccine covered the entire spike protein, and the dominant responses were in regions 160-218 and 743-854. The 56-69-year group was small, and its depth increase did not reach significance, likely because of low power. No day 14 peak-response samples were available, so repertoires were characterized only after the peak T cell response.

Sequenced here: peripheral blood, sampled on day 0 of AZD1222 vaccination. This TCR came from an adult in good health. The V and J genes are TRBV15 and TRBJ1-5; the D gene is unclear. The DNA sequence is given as TGTGCCACCAGCAGAGATTGGGGAACGGGTCAGCCCCAGCATTTT. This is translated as CATSRDWGTGQPQHF.